One and the same sample provided the 14 T cell receptor beta chains below, sequenced in a study of technical replicates of blood from a few donors. Only in-frame clones appear in the TCRdb table, and some are missing; sequencing was by immunoSEQ multiplex PCR. Seen here are 60,000 to 85,000 clones, roughly nine tenths observed once, and the top ten hold about 0.39%. What was sequenced was T cells isolated from PBMCs. These TCRs come from a human donor in good health.

The chain joins TRBV18 to TRBJ1-1; maybe TRBD1 (6 bases). The CDR3 covers 15 residues. V lost 2 bases, J lost 4 bases, and 14 bases lay in between. Germline CDR1 reads KGHSH; CDR2 reads LQKENI. The CDR3 DNA is TGTGCCAGCTCACCAGGCCAGGGGAGTTTCACTGAAGCTTTCTTT. Protein product: CASSPGQGSFTEAFF.

This chain joins TRBV6-1 and TRBJ1-1, with D hard to call. V was trimmed by 6 bases and J by 8 bases, leaving 10 bases between them. Germline loops: CDR1 MNHNS, CDR2 SASEGT. This CDR3 comprises 11 residues. The CDR3 nucleotides are TGTGCCAGCAGCGTGATGAGGGAAGCTTTCTTT. Residues: CASSVMREAFF.

The V gene is TRBV20-1, the J gene TRBJ2-5; no clear D. The germline V gene has CDR1 DFQATT and CDR2 SNEGSKA (reference sequence). V lost 2 bases and J 4 bases, leaving 5 bases between the germline ends. The CDR3 runs to 11 residues. The DNA of the CDR3 is TGCAGTGCTAGATGGGCAGAGACCCAGTACTTC. Its translation is CSARWAETQYF.

This clone was counted once. The chain links TRBV28 to TRBJ1-2; 7 bases map to TRBD1. Germline CDR1 reads MDHEN; CDR2 reads SYDVKM. There are 14 residues in the CDR3. Germline trimming cut 7 bases from V and 0 bases from J; bases unmatched to any gene: 5. The CDR3, as DNA: TGTGCCAGCACCATGACAGGGTCTAACTATGGCTACACCTTC. Translating gives CASTMTGSNYGYTF.

J is TRBJ2-1 and V is TRBV4-1; 12 positions agree with TRBD2. Germline CDR1 MGHRA, CDR2 YSYEKL. The J segment lost 8 bases and the V segment lost 1 base, leaving 9 bases of the junction unmatched. CDR3 size: 17 residues. The CDR3 DNA is TGCGCCAGCAGCCAAGTCTTGGTCCGGACTAGCGGGGATGAGCAGTTCTTC. Residues: CASSQVLVRTSGDEQFF.

The chain recombines TRBV7-2 with TRBJ2-1; 10 positions agree with TRBD2. With V trimmed by 4 bases and J by 5 bases, 5 bases remained unmatched. The CDR3 extends over 15 amino acids. Germline CDR1 and CDR2: SGHTA and FQGNSA. Written as DNA, the CDR3 is TGTGCCAGCAGCTGGAGCGGGAGGGGGCACAATGAGCAGTTCTTC. Encoded protein: CASSWSGRGHNEQFF.

V and J are TRBV6-6 and TRBJ1-5; TRBD1 matches at 7 bases. This CDR3 has 16 amino acids. V lost 7 bases, J lost 4 bases, and 13 bases stayed unmatched. The germline V gene encodes CDR1 MNHNY and CDR2 SVGAGI (reference sequence). As DNA, the CDR3 is TGTGCCAGCACCCCCCTCGACCAGGGACAGAATCAGCCCCAGCATTTT. Translating it yields CASTPLDQGQNQPQHF.

This rearrangement joins TRBV6-1 to TRBJ1-1; D is undetermined. The germline V gene encodes CDR1 MNHNS and CDR2 SASEGT. The CDR3 runs 12 residues. The V end was cut by 8 bases, the J end by 2 bases, with 9 bases between. CDR3 coding DNA: TGTGCCAGCTTCGCGGGAAACACTGAAGCTTTCTTT. Its translation: CASFAGNTEAFF.

This chain links TRBV5-1 with TRBJ1-1, with a tentative D call TRBD1 (5 bases). Germline V CDR1 and CDR2: SGHRS, YFSETQ. The CDR3 contains 15 residues. Trimming stripped 0 bases from V and 0 bases from J, with 9 bases between. CDR3 DNA sequence: TGCGCCAGCAGCTTGGATCGGACAATGAACACTGAAGCTTTCTTT. Its translation: CASSLDRTMNTEAFF.

CDR3 sequence reads: CASSFPAGAYYGYTF. The CDR3 DNA is TGTGCCAGCAGTTTCCCGGCAGGGGCTTACTATGGCTACACCTTC. The genes are TRBV28 and TRBJ1-2, with TRBD1 as a possible D gene (6 bases). The V end lost 3 bases, the J end lost 3 bases, and 14 bases lay between the germline ends. This CDR3 has 15 amino acids. Germline values: CDR1 MDHEN, CDR2 SYDVKM.

The CDR3 protein is CASSRPSGSMSEQFF. In DNA form, the CDR3 reads TGTGCCAGCAGCCGACCTAGCGGGAGCATGAGTGAGCAGTTCTTC. The chain combines TRBV2 with TRBJ2-1, with 10 bases matching TRBD2. Trimming at V came to 6 bases and at J to 9 bases, leaving 11 bases not matched to a gene. Germline V gene data show CDR1 as SNHLY and CDR2 as FYNNEI. The CDR3 loop spans 15 amino acids.

This chain connects TRBV28 to TRBJ1-2; TRBD1 matches 7 bases. V lost 6 bases, J lost 3 bases, and 7 bases stayed unmatched. CDR1 MDHEN and CDR2 SYDVKM come from the germline V gene. The CDR3 length is 14 residues. The CDR3 region has the DNA TGTGCCAGCAGAAGACAGGGTCCGGACTATGGCTACACCTTC. It is translated as CASRRQGPDYGYTF.

This sequence joins TRBV6-4 and TRBJ2-7, with D possibly being TRBD1 (6 bases). Germline CDR1 is MRHNA and CDR2 is SNTAGT. CDR3 length: 13 amino acids. V lost 5 bases and J 2 bases, leaving 10 bases between the germline ends. CDR3 residues: CASSKGQTYEQYF. CDR3 nucleotide sequence: TGTGCCAGCAGTAAAGGACAGACCTACGAGCAGTACTTC.

V is TRBV28 and J is TRBJ1-2; possibly TRBD1 for D (5 bases). CDR3 length: 14 residues. V dropped 7 bases and J dropped 8 bases, with 20 bases sitting between them. Germline V gives CDR1 MDHEN, CDR2 SYDVKM. CDR3 loop: CASNPITRVGGYTF. In DNA, the CDR3 is TGTGCCAGCAATCCAATCACCAGGGTCGGCGGCTACACCTTC.